This is a list of T cell receptor beta chains from one sample in a study of OX40 agonist ivuxolimab in advanced cancers. TCRdb's copy holds only in-frame clones and misses some; the assay was immunoSEQ multiplex PCR. The sample holds about 55,000 clones, roughly 87% seen once. The sample in question was CD4+ or CD8+ T cells sorted from blood, obtained in a trial of the OX40 agonist ivuxolimab. The receptors were gathered from an adult with an advanced solid tumor such as melanoma, head and neck, liver or kidney cancer. CDR3s include the opening cysteine and the closing phenylalanine or tryptophan. Each record gives: V gene, D gene, clone size, J gene, CDR3 protein, CDR3 DNA. D genes are given only for firm matches. Not every row has a clone size; where given, it reads once, few, many or a size class.

TRBV28	.	.	TRBJ2-3	CASSFRIFPQGYF	TGTGCCAGCAGTTTCCGGATTTTCCCTCAGGGGTATTTT
TRBV9	.	.	TRBJ2-2	CASSVEMRATNTGELFF	TGTGCCAGCAGCGTAGAGATGCGGGCCACGAACACCGGGGAGCTGTTTTTT
TRBV14	.	.	TRBJ2-1	CASSRSNEQFF	TGTGCCAGCAGCCGGAGCAATGAGCAGTTCTTC
TRBV2	TRBD2	.	TRBJ2-7	CASSLRLAGAYEQYF	TGTGCCAGCAGCCTCCGGCTAGCGGGAGCCTACGAGCAGTACTTC
TRBV7-9	TRBD2	many	TRBJ2-3	CASSLVSGRFTDTQYF	TGTGCCAGCAGCTTAGTGAGCGGGAGGTTCACAGATACGCAGTATTTT
TRBV11-2	TRBD2	.	TRBJ2-2	CASSLVLGGAGGAGELFF	TGTGCCAGCAGCTTAGTTTTGGGCGGTGCGGGAGGAGCCGGGGAGCTGTTTTTT
TRBV28	.	.	TRBJ1-2	CASSLSGSVSYGYTF	TGTGCCAGCAGTTTAAGCGGGTCAGTGAGCTATGGCTACACCTTC
TRBV28	.	.	TRBJ1-5	CASSLLGNNQPQHF	TGTGCCAGCAGTTTATTAGGAAACAATCAGCCCCAGCATTTT
TRBV7-9	.	.	TRBJ2-1	CASTPEAGLLNNEQFF	TGTGCCAGCACCCCGGAGGCAGGGCTACTAAACAATGAGCAGTTCTTC
TRBV6-1	.	.	TRBJ2-7	CASTQRVGEQYF	TGTGCCAGCACTCAGCGAGTTGGGGAGCAGTACTTC